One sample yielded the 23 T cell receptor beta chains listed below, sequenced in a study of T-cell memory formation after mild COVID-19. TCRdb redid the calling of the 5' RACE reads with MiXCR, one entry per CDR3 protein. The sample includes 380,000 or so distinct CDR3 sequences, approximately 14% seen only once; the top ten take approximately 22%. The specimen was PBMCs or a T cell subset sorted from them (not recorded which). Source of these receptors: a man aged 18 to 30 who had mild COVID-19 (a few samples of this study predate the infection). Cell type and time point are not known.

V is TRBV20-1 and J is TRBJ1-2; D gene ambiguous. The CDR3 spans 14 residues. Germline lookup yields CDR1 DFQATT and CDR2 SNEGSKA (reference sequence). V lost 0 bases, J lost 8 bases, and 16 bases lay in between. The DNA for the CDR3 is TGCAGTGCTAGAGATCCCAGCGGGCTGAGGGGCTACACCTTC. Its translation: CSARDPSGLRGYTF.

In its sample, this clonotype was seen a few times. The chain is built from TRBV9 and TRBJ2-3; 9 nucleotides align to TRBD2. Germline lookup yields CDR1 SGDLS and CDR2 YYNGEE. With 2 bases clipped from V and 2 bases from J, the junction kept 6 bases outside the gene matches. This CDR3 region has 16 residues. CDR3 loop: CASSVGRGGDTDTQYF. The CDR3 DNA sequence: TGTGCCAGCAGCGTCGGGCGGGGGGGCGACACAGATACGCAGTATTTT.

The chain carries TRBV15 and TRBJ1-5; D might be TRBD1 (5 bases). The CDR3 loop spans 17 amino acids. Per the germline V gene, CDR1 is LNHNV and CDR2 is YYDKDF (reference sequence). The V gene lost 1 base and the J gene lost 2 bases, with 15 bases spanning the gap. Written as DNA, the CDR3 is TGTGCCACCAGCAGAGTTAGGCTAGTCAGGGGCAATCAGCCCCAGCATTTT. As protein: CATSRVRLVRGNQPQHF.

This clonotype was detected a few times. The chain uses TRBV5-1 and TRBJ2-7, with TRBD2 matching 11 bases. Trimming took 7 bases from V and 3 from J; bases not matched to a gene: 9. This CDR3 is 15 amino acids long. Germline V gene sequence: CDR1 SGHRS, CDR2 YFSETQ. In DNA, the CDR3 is TGCGCCAGCGCTATTAGCGGGGGGGTGAGCTACGAGCAGTACTTC. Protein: CASAISGGVSYEQYF.

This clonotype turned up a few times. CDR3: CASSSHRGLNTEAFF. The CDR3 DNA is TGTGCCAGCTCATCGCACAGGGGGCTGAACACTGAAGCTTTCTTT. V gene TRBV18 combines with J gene TRBJ1-1, with 9 bases matching TRBD1. Germline loops: CDR1 KGHSH, CDR2 LQKENI. This CDR3 has 15 amino acids. The junction had 4 bases not matched to a gene; V was cut back by 5 bases and J by 0 bases.

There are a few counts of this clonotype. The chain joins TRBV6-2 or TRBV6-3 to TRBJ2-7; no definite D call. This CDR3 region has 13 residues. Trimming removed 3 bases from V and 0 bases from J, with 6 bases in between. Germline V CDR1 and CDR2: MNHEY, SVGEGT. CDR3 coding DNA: TGTGCCAGCAGTTATCCGAGCTCCTACGAGCAGTACGTC. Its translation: CASSYPSSYEQYV.

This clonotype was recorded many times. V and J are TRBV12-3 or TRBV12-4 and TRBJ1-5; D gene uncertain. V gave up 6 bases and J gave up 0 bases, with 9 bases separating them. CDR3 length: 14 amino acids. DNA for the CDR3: TGTGCCAGCAGCCTACTAAATAGCAATCAGCCCCAGCATTTT. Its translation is CASSLLNSNQPQHF.

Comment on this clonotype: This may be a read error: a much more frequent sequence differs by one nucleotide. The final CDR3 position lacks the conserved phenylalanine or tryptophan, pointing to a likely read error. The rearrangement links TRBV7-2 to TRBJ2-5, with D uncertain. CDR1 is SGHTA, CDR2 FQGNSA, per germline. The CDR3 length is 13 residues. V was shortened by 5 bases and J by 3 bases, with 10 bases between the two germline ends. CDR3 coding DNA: TGTGCCAGCAGCCGACGGACCGAAGAGACCCAGTACATC. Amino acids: CASSRRTEETQYI.

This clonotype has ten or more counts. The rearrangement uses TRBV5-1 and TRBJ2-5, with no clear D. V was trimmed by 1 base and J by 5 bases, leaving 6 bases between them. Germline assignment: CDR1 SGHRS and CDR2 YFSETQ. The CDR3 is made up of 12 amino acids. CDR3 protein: CASSLPRETQYF. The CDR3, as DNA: TGCGCCAGCAGCTTGCCAAGGGAGACCCAGTACTTC.

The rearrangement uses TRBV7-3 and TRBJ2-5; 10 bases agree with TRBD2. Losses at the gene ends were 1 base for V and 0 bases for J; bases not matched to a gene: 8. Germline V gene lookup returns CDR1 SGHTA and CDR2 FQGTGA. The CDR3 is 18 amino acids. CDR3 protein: CASSLKRLAGEYQETQYF. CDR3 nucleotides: TGTGCCAGCAGCTTAAAACGGCTAGCGGGGGAGTACCAAGAGACCCAGTACTTC. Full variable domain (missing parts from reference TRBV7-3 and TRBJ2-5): GAGVSQTPSNKVTEKGKYVELRCDPISGHTALYWYRQSLGQGPEFLIYFQGTGAADDSGLPNDRFFAVRPEGSVSTLKIQRTERGDSAVYLCASSLKRLAGEYQETQYFGPGTRLLVL.

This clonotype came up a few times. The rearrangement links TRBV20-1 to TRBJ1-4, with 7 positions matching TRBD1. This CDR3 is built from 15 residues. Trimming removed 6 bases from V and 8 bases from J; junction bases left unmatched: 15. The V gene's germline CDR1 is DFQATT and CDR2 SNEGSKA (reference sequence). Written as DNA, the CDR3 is TGCAGTGCGCAAATCTCCGGGACACAGGGGGAAAAACTGTTTTTT. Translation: CSAQISGTQGEKLFF.

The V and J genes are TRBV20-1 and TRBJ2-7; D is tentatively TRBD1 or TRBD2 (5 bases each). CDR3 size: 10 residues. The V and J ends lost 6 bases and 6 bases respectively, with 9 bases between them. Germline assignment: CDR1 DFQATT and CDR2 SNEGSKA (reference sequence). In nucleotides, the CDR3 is TGCAGTGCCACGGGGCTCGAGCAGTACGTC. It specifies CSATGLEQYV.

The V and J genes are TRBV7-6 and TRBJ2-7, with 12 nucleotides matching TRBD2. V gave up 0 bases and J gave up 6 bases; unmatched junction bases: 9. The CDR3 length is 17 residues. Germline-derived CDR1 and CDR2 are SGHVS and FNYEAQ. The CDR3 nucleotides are TGTGCCAGCAGCTTAGCCCGGCCTAGCGGGGGGGCGGTCGAGCAGTACTTC. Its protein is CASSLARPSGGAVEQYF.

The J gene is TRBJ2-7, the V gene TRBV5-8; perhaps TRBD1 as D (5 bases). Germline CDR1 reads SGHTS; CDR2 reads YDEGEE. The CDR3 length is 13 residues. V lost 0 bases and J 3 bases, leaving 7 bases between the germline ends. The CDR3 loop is CASSLGQLYEQYF. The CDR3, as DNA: TGTGCCAGCAGCTTGGGACAGCTCTACGAGCAGTACTTC.

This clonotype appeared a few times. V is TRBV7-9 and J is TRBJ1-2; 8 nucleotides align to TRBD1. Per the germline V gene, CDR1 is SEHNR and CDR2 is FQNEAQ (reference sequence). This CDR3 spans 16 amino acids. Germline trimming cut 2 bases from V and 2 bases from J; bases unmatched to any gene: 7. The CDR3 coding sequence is TGTGCCAGCAGCTTACCCTTTCGGACAGGGAACTATGGCTACACCTTC. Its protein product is CASSLPFRTGNYGYTF.

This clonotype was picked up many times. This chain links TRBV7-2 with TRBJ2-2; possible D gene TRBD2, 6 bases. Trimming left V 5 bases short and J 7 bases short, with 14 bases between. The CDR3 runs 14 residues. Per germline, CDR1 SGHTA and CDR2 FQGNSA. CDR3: CASSARRVVGELFF. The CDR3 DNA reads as TGTGCCAGCAGCGCCAGGAGGGTGGTCGGGGAGCTGTTTTTT.

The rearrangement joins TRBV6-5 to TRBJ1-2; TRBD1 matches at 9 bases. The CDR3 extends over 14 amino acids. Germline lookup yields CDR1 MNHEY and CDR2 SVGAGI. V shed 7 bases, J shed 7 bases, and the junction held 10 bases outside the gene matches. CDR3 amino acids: CASKVWDRELGYTF. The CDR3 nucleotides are TGTGCCAGCAAGGTCTGGGACAGGGAGCTTGGCTACACCTTC.

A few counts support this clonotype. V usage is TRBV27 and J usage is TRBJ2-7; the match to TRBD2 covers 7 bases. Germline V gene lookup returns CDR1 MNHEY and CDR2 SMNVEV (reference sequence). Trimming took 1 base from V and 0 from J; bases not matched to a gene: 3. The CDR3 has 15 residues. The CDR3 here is CASSLFPGGSYEQYF. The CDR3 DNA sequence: TGTGCCAGCAGTTTATTCCCGGGGGGCTCCTACGAGCAGTACTTC.

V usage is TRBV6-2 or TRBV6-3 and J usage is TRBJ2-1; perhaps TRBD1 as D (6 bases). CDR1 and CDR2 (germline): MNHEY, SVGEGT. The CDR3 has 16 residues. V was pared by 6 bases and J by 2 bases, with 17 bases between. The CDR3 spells CASRQTGTWAYNEQFF. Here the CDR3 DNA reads TGTGCCAGCAGGCAGACCGGGACATGGGCCTACAATGAGCAGTTCTTC.

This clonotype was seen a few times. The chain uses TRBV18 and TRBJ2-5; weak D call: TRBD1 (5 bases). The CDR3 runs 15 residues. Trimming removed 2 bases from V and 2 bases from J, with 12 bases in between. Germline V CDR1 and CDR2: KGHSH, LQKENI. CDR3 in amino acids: CASSPDEGEQETQYF. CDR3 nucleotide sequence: TGTGCCAGCTCACCAGATGAAGGGGAACAAGAGACCCAGTACTTC.

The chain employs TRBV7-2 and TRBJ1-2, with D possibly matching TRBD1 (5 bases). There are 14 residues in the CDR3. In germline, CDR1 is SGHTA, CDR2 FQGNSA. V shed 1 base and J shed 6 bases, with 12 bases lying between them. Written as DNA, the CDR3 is TGTGCCAGCAGCTTAGGGGGCAGTCCCCATGGCTACACCTTC. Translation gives CASSLGGSPHGYTF. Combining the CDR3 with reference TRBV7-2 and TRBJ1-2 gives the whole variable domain GAGVSQSPSNKVTEKGKDVELRCDPISGHTALYWYRQSLGQGLEFLIYFQGNSAPDKSGLPSDRFSAERTGGSVSTLTIQRTQQEDSAVYLCASSLGGSPHGYTFGSGTRLTVV.

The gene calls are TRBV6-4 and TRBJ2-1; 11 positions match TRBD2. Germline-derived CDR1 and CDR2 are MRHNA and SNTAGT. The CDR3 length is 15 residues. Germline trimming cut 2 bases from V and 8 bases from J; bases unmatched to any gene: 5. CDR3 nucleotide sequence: TGTGCCAGCAGTGACAGGGCTAGCGGGGGGTATGAGCAGTTCTTC. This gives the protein CASSDRASGGYEQFF.

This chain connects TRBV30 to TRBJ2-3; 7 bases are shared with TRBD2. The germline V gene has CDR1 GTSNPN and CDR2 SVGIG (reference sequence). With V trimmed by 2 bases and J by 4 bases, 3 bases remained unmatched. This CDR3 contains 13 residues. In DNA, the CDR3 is TGTGCCTGGAGTCGGGGGGTGTCAGATACGCAGTATTTT. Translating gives CAWSRGVSDTQYF.